These 32 T cell receptor beta chains share one sample of origin, sequenced in a study of blood T cells in healthy people across ages. The use of a sample-barcoded 5' primer and a J-beta primer mix characterized a second PCR of about 6 to 12 cycles. Using its own MiXCR run on the 5' RACE reads, TCRdb lists one record per CDR3 protein. Among over a million distinct CDR3 sequences listed, about 23% were seen once. The data were also submitted as part of a second study, on T cells of mothers and their children.

Sequences were obtained from blood. The receptors shown here come from a girl between 2 and 10 years old in good health.

This chain uses TRBV27 with TRBJ2-7, with D unresolved. This CDR3 has 14 amino acids. The germline V gene encodes CDR1 MNHEY and CDR2 SMNVEV (reference sequence). V was cut by 2 bases and J by 3 bases, with 11 bases left in between. This CDR3 is CASSLSGVFYEQYF. The CDR3 bases are TGTGCCAGCAGTTTAAGTGGAGTCTTCTACGAGCAGTACTTC.

This clonotype was observed a few times. V usage is TRBV6-6 and J usage is TRBJ1-5; 11 bases match TRBD1. CDR1 and CDR2 from the germline V gene are MNHNY and SVGAGI (reference sequence). The CDR3 contains 15 residues. J lost 5 bases, V lost 7 bases, and 7 bases had no gene match. The CDR3 loop is CASNLDRGLDQPQHF. The CDR3 DNA reads as TGTGCCAGCAACCTGGACAGGGGGCTGGATCAGCCCCAGCATTTT.

This chain uses TRBV7-2 with TRBJ1-2; 9 bases fit TRBD1. The germline V gene has CDR1 SGHTA and CDR2 FQGNSA. CDR3 length: 16 residues. V gave up 1 base and J gave up 7 bases; unmatched junction bases: 10. This CDR3 reads CASSLGGQGVSRGYTF. DNA of the CDR3: TGTGCCAGCAGCTTAGGGGGACAGGGTGTTTCGCGTGGCTACACCTTC.

The V gene is TRBV14, the J gene TRBJ2-1; a weak D match, TRBD2 (6 bases). The CDR3 length is 15 residues. From germline, CDR1 is SGHDN and CDR2 FVKESK. V lost 4 bases and J 5 bases, leaving 15 bases between the germline ends. The CDR3 loop reads CASSPLVGSDNEQFF. The DNA for the CDR3 is TGTGCCAGCAGCCCCCTTGTCGGGAGCGACAATGAGCAGTTCTTC.

In its sample, this clonotype was seen a few times. The rearrangement joins TRBV9 to TRBJ1-6; a possible D gene is TRBD1 (6 bases). In germline, CDR1 is SGDLS, CDR2 YYNGEE. This CDR3 spans 16 amino acids. Trimming left V 3 bases short and J 10 bases short, with 20 bases between. CDR3: CASSAPTTGLRSPLHF. The CDR3 coding sequence is TGTGCCAGCAGCGCCCCTACGACAGGATTAAGATCACCCCTCCACTTT.

The V and J genes are TRBV28 and TRBJ1-5; D is undetermined. Germline assignment: CDR1 MDHEN and CDR2 SYDVKM. The CDR3 is 16 residues long. Trimming removed 6 bases at V and 7 bases at J, with 22 bases between. The CDR3 nucleotides are TGTGCCAGCAGCTCTCCTGCGGTCGGAAGAGGCCAGCCCCAGCATTTT. Protein: CASSSPAVGRGQPQHF.

In DNA, the CDR3 is TGTGCCAGCAGTTACCAGGCCGGGACAGTCTATGGCTACACCTTC. This encodes CASSYQAGTVYGYTF. The chain carries TRBV6-2 or TRBV6-3 and TRBJ1-2; 7 nucleotides align to TRBD1. CDR3 length: 15 residues. The germline V gene encodes CDR1 MNHEY and CDR2 SVGEGT. Trimming cost V 2 bases and J 4 bases; bases outside gene matches: 7.

The chain is built from TRBV7-3 and TRBJ1-5; 10 bases fit TRBD1. The CDR3 contains 16 residues. Germline assignment: CDR1 SGHTA and CDR2 FQGTGA. V gave up 5 bases and J gave up 6 bases; unmatched junction bases: 10. The CDR3 DNA is TGTGCCAGCAGCGTAGACGGGACAGGGGTAATTCAGCCCCAGCATTTT. The encoded protein is CASSVDGTGVIQPQHF.

The gene calls are TRBV12-3 or TRBV12-4 and TRBJ2-7; TRBD1 is a possible D gene (5 bases). V lost 7 bases, J lost 2 bases, and 21 bases lay in between. The CDR3 spans 16 residues. The CDR3 reads CASTNSEKGWTYEQYF. In nucleotides, the CDR3 is TGTGCCAGCACCAACTCCGAGAAGGGGTGGACCTACGAGCAGTACTTC.

The J gene is TRBJ2-1, the V gene TRBV12-3 or TRBV12-4, with 9 positions matching TRBD1. This CDR3 spans 17 amino acids. V shed 5 bases, J shed 7 bases, and the junction held 15 bases outside the gene matches. The chain's CDR3 is CASSPDAGTGLGNEQFF. The CDR3 region has the DNA TGTGCCAGCAGTCCGGACGCCGGGACAGGGCTAGGAAATGAGCAGTTCTTC.

A word on this clonotype: A read error may account for a junction end that differs from germline. V usage is TRBV9 and J usage is TRBJ1-2; D remains ambiguous. This CDR3 has 14 amino acids. Per germline, CDR1 SGDLS and CDR2 YYNGEE. CDR3: CASSPPGRLYGYAF. The CDR3 DNA sequence: TGTGCCAGCAGCCCCCCAGGCAGGCTATATGGCTACGCCTTC.

This clonotype was counted ten times or more. The rearrangement uses TRBV6-6 and TRBJ2-2; the match to TRBD2 covers 9 bases. This CDR3 is 16 amino acids long. Trimming took 6 bases from V and 7 from J; bases not matched to a gene: 12. Per the germline V gene, CDR1 is MNHNY and CDR2 is SVGAGI (reference sequence). The CDR3 DNA reads as TGTGCCAGCAGAGACAATAGCGGGGGTACTAGCGGGGAGCTGTTTTTT. This codes for CASRDNSGGTSGELFF.

The chain employs TRBV3-1 and TRBJ1-1; D is possibly TRBD1 (5 bases). There are 17 residues in the CDR3. Trimming took off 0 bases at V and 1 base at J, with 15 bases between the two ends. The germline CDR1 and CDR2 sequences are LGHDT and YNNKEL (reference sequence). The DNA of the CDR3 is TGTGCCAGCAGCCAAGAAGGTGAGGGGCGCGGGAACACTGAAGCTTTCTTT. Its translation is CASSQEGEGRGNTEAFF.

The V and J genes are TRBV29-1 and TRBJ1-1, with D possibly matching TRBD1 (5 bases). V shed 4 bases and J shed 1 base, with 16 bases lying between them. The CDR3 is 15 amino acids. In germline, CDR1 is SQVTM, CDR2 ANQGSEA. The CDR3 sequence is CSVGGGELSNTEAFF. CDR3 in DNA: TGCAGCGTTGGAGGAGGGGAACTATCGAACACTGAAGCTTTCTTT.

The rearrangement uses TRBV5-1 and TRBJ2-1; 7 bases agree with TRBD1. Trimming cost V 3 bases and J 6 bases; bases outside gene matches: 12. This CDR3 spans 16 amino acids. Germline CDR1 SGHRS, CDR2 YFSETQ. The CDR3 DNA is TGCGCCAGCAGCTGGTGGGCGATGGCAGGGGGCAATGAGCAGTTCTTC. Protein: CASSWWAMAGGNEQFF.

This clonotype has just a few counts. The V gene is TRBV5-1, the J gene TRBJ2-2, with D unresolved. The CDR3 is 11 amino acids. Germline CDR1 reads SGHRS; CDR2 reads YFSETQ. V shed 3 bases and J shed 8 bases, with 5 bases lying between them. The CDR3 DNA follows: TGCGCCAGCAGCTCGGTAGGGGAGCTGTTTTTT. It encodes CASSSVGELFF.

This clonotype showed up just a few times. The rearrangement uses TRBV4-2 and TRBJ2-5, with a possible D match to TRBD2 (6 bases). The CDR3 extends over 15 amino acids. Trimming took off 0 bases at V and 5 bases at J, with 13 bases between the two ends. The germline V gene encodes CDR1 LGHNA and CDR2 YNFKEQ. In DNA, the CDR3 is TGTGCCAGCAGCCAAGAAAGAGGGAGCGGGGAGACCCAGTACTTC. Translating it yields CASSQERGSGETQYF.

The chain employs TRBV20-1 and TRBJ2-5, with 9 nucleotides matching TRBD2. The DNA end favors TRBJ2-1, so the J call may be wrong. The CDR3 extends over 15 amino acids. Looked up from germline, CDR1 is DFQATT and CDR2 is SNEGSKA (reference sequence). CDR3 bases: TGCAGTGCTAGCCCCTTAGCGGGAGCTTACAATGAGCAGTTCTTC. This gives the protein CSASPLAGAYNEQFF.

This chain joins TRBV12-3 or TRBV12-4 and TRBJ2-3; 10 bases fit TRBD2. The CDR3 spans 16 residues. J lost 1 base, V lost 7 bases, and 8 bases had no gene match. The CDR3 coding sequence is TGTGCCAGCACCTCCAGCCTAGCGGGGGGCACAGATACGCAGTATTTT. Its protein is CASTSSLAGGTDTQYF.

V and J are TRBV4-1 and TRBJ2-5; 8 positions agree with TRBD2. Germline-derived CDR1 and CDR2 are MGHRA and YSYEKL. Trimming removed 6 bases from V and 12 bases from J; junction bases left unmatched: 21. The CDR3 is 16 amino acids. DNA of the CDR3: TGCGCCAGCAGTGATCTAGAAGCGGGAGACCCCGAGTTTAAGTACTTC. As protein: CASSDLEAGDPEFKYF.

This clonotype has a handful of counts. The V gene is TRBV27, the J gene TRBJ2-1; no reliable D call. V shed 6 bases and J shed 0 bases, with 12 bases lying between them. Looked up from germline, CDR1 is MNHEY and CDR2 is SMNVEV (reference sequence). The length of the CDR3 is 15 residues. The CDR3 region has the DNA TGTGCCAGCAGCACCCCGACAAGCTCCTACAATGAGCAGTTCTTC. Its translation: CASSTPTSSYNEQFF.

This clonotype was observed a handful of times. Without the conserved terminal phenylalanine or tryptophan, this CDR3 likely stems from a read error. The chain is built from TRBV6-1 and TRBJ1-1, with TRBD1 identical over 7 bases. The CDR3 spans 15 residues. Germline CDR1 reads MNHNS; CDR2 reads SASEGT. CDR3 amino acids: CASSELTGSQSEAFS. The CDR3 DNA follows: TGTGCCAGCAGTGAATTGACAGGGAGTCAATCTGAGGCTTTCTCT.

In its sample, this clonotype was seen a few times. The chain joins TRBV12-3 or TRBV12-4 to TRBJ2-6, with 7 bases lining up with TRBD2. The CDR3 is made up of 19 amino acids. Germline trimming cut 5 bases from V and 0 bases from J; bases unmatched to any gene: 13. CDR3 protein: CASSTLQGGYDSGANVLTF. CDR3 DNA sequence: TGTGCCAGCAGTACCCTCCAGGGAGGGTACGACTCTGGGGCCAACGTCCTGACTTTC.

This clonotype was recorded a few times. The V and J genes are TRBV12-3 or TRBV12-4 and TRBJ1-2, with no clear D. The CDR3 has 13 residues. Trimming took 5 bases from V and 7 from J, leaving 14 bases between them. The CDR3 here is CASSPLGIGGYTF. The CDR3 nucleotides are TGTGCCAGCAGTCCTCTAGGGATCGGTGGCTACACCTTC.

This chain uses TRBV7-9 with TRBJ2-5; D unresolved. With 2 bases removed from V and 5 bases from J, the gap between germline ends came to 9 bases. This CDR3 region has 13 residues. The germline CDR1 and CDR2 sequences are SEHNR and FQNEAQ (reference sequence). The CDR3 reads CASSLNTFETQYF. CDR3 bases: TGTGCCAGCAGCTTAAATACTTTCGAGACCCAGTACTTC. The complete variable domain, with remaining parts taken from reference TRBV7-9 and TRBJ2-5, reads DTGVSQNPRHKITKRGQNVTFRCDPISEHNRLYWYRQTLGQGPEFLTYFQNEAQLEKSRLLSDRFSAERPKGSFSTLEIQRTEQGDSAMYLCASSLNTFETQYFGPGTRLLVL.

This clonotype was counted between two and nine times. The chain carries TRBV9 and TRBJ2-1, with 11 bases matching TRBD2. Unmatched junction bases numbered 9, after V lost 0 bases and J lost 7 bases. The CDR3 spans 17 residues. CDR1 is SGDLS and CDR2 is YYNGEE in the germline V gene. The CDR3 reads CASSVEGLAGGRNEQFF. The CDR3 DNA is TGTGCCAGCAGCGTAGAGGGGCTAGCGGGAGGCAGGAATGAGCAGTTCTTC.

In this sample, this clonotype turned up a few times. The V gene is TRBV7-8, the J gene TRBJ2-5, with 13 bases identical to TRBD2. The CDR3 spans 17 residues. The germline V gene has CDR1 SGHVS and CDR2 FQNEAQ. V shed 1 base and J 5 bases; nucleotides not matched to a gene: 7. For the CDR3, the DNA is TGTGCCAGCAGCTTAGGACTAGCGGGGGGACGGGGGGAGACCCAGTACTTC. Its protein is CASSLGLAGGRGETQYF.

The CDR3 reads CSALGDSLKNIQYF. The CDR3 DNA reads TGCAGTGCTCTAGGGGACAGCCTCAAAAACATTCAGTACTTC. The chain uses TRBV20-1 and TRBJ2-4; 7 bases are shared with TRBD1. The CDR3 is 14 residues long. CDR1 and CDR2 (germline): DFQATT, SNEGSKA (reference sequence). V dropped 5 bases and J dropped 3; count of bases not matched to a gene: 7.

This clonotype turned up a few times. CDR3 protein: CASTKTQNEAFF. The CDR3 region has the DNA TGTGCCAGCACCAAGACTCAAAATGAAGCTTTCTTT. The J gene is TRBJ1-1, the V gene TRBV28; D unresolved. The CDR3 consists of 12 residues. Germline CDR1 and CDR2: MDHEN and SYDVKM. V was clipped by 7 bases and J by 7 bases, with 13 bases between them.

As regards this clonotype: At one end, the junction sequence differs from germline, possibly due to a read error. The rearrangement links TRBV10-3 to TRBJ2-5; D not resolved. The CDR3 length is 12 residues. Germline V gene sequence: CDR1 ENHRY, CDR2 SYGVKD. The CDR3 DNA is TGTGCCATCATGGGAAACCATGAGACCCAGTACTTC. Protein product: CAIMGNHETQYF.

V usage is TRBV27 and J usage is TRBJ2-5; D possibly corresponds to TRBD2 (6 bases). The DNA end is more similar to TRBJ2-7, so the J call may be wrong. The CDR3 has 17 residues. Per germline, CDR1 MNHEY and CDR2 SMNVEV (reference sequence). The CDR3 sequence is CASSLFFRGTNANEQYF. For the CDR3, the DNA is TGTGCCAGCAGTTTATTTTTTCGGGGGACGAATGCAAACGAGCAGTACTTC.

The chain couples TRBV5-1 to TRBJ1-1; the D gene is possibly TRBD1 (5 bases). Germline CDR1 and CDR2: SGHRS and YFSETQ. Trimming cost V 10 bases and J 0 bases, with 28 bases left between them. The CDR3 consists of 18 residues. CDR3 protein: CASKDTGQRWTVNTEAFF. The DNA of the CDR3 is TGCGCCTCAAAGGACACGGGGCAGCGGTGGACGGTGAACACTGAAGCTTTCTTT.